The 30 T cell receptor beta chains below were found in one sample sequenced in a study of blood T cell repertoires in COVID-19. Assay used: immunoSEQ multiplex PCR; TCRdb lists only in-frame clones, some missing. The table lists a few hundred thousand clones, 85% of them singletons. Sequencing was performed on peripheral blood. Receptors were obtained from a woman under 30 with acute or convalescent COVID-19.

This chain uses TRBV6-5 with TRBJ1-1, with 9 nucleotides matching TRBD1. The CDR3 is made up of 11 amino acids. Germline V gene lookup returns CDR1 MNHEY and CDR2 SVGAGI. V gave up 6 bases and J gave up 10 bases; unmatched junction bases: 3. Here the CDR3 DNA reads TGTGCCAGCAGGAACAGGGGGCGAGCTTTCTTT. Translation: CASRNRGRAFF.

As DNA, the CDR3 is TGTGCCAGCAGCGCGGGCCCTAAGGAGTACTTC. It translates to CASSAGPKEYF. This chain uses TRBV5-4 with TRBJ2-7; tentatively, D is TRBD2 (5 bases). V lost 4 bases, J lost 11 bases, and 13 bases lay in between. Germline values: CDR1 SGHNT, CDR2 YYREEE (reference sequence). This CDR3 contains 11 residues.

The chain recombines TRBV6-5 with TRBJ1-3; TRBD1 agrees at 8 bases. The germline gives CDR1 MNHEY, CDR2 SVGAGI. The J segment lost 4 bases and the V segment lost 7 bases, leaving 9 bases of the junction unmatched. The CDR3 length is 15 residues. In DNA form, the CDR3 reads TGTGCCAGCACGATCGAACAGGGGGGCGGAAACACCATATATTTT. This codes for CASTIEQGGGNTIYF.

V is TRBV25-1 and J is TRBJ1-2; no clear D. Germline V gives CDR1 MGHDK, CDR2 SYGVNS. The ends were cut back, 3 bases at V and 6 bases at J, with 17 bases in the middle. The CDR3 runs to 15 residues. CDR3 DNA: TGTGCCAGCAGTGAGAGGTTAGATTCCGGTCATGGCTACACCTTC. This encodes CASSERLDSGHGYTF.

Only one count was recorded for this clone. CDR3 sequence (DNA): TGTGCCAGCAGTGAAGCCTGGACAGTAAATAATTCACCCCTCCACTTT. This translates into CASSEAWTVNNSPLHF. V gene TRBV6-1 combines with J gene TRBJ1-6; maybe TRBD1 (6 bases). The CDR3 consists of 16 residues. Germline CDR1 MNHNS, CDR2 SASEGT. V lost 0 bases to trimming and J lost 5 bases, with 11 bases between them.

V gene TRBV4-1 combines with J gene TRBJ1-1; 11 nucleotides align to TRBD1. V was clipped by 2 bases and J by 8 bases; unmatched bases: 10. Germline lookup yields CDR1 MGHRA and CDR2 YSYEKL. This CDR3 spans 16 amino acids. As DNA, the CDR3 is TGCGCCAGCAGCCAATCCGGGACAGGGGGTATTGTAGAAGCTTTCTTT. Its protein product is CASSQSGTGGIVEAFF.

As concerns this clone: The same CDR3 is also encoded by other DNA sequences in this sample. The chain recombines TRBV28 with TRBJ1-6, with 8 bases identical to TRBD1. The CDR3 sequence is 15 residues long. Germline V gives CDR1 MDHEN, CDR2 SYDVKM. V was pared by 4 bases and J by 5 bases, with 4 bases of the junction left unmatched. CDR3 sequence (DNA): TGTGCCAGCAGTTCCCCACAGGGGGATAATTCACCCCTCCACTTT. Amino acids: CASSSPQGDNSPLHF.

The CDR3 reads CASSPDRGLGYTF. Here the CDR3 DNA reads TGTGCCAGCAGTCCTGACAGGGGGCTTGGCTACACCTTC. The V call is TRBV28, the J call TRBJ1-2, with 10 bases aligning to TRBD1. V was clipped by 5 bases and J by 7 bases; unmatched bases: 4. Germline V lookup: CDR1 MDHEN, CDR2 SYDVKM. The CDR3 has 13 amino acids.

This clone was seen a few times. Other DNA sequences in the same sample also yield this CDR3. The chain links TRBV30 to TRBJ1-1, with a weak D call TRBD1 (5 bases). V was trimmed by 2 bases and J by 1 base, leaving 8 bases between them. The CDR3 extends over 13 amino acids. Germline V gene sequence: CDR1 GTSNPN, CDR2 SVGIG (reference sequence). Here the CDR3 DNA reads TGTGCCTGGAGTCTTGGGGCGAACACTGAAGCTTTCTTT. Its protein is CAWSLGANTEAFF.

CDR3 in DNA: TGCGCCAGCAGCCTCGGGACAGGAGGCCTCCCTAACTATGGCTACACCTTC. Translating gives CASSLGTGGLPNYGYTF. J is TRBJ1-2 and V is TRBV5-1, with 8 nucleotides matching TRBD1. Germline V lookup: CDR1 SGHRS, CDR2 YFSETQ. The V gene end was trimmed by 4 bases and the J gene end by 0 bases; junction bases not matched to a gene: 11. The length of the CDR3 is 17 residues.

V usage is TRBV6-5 and J usage is TRBJ2-1; 8 bases fit TRBD2. V lost 10 bases to trimming and J lost 8 bases; unmatched junction nucleotides: 16. Germline V gene sequence: CDR1 MNHEY, CDR2 SVGAGI. The CDR3 is 15 residues long. CDR3 nucleotides: TGTGCCATCAGACTAACGGGAGGGATTAAGGATGAGCAGTTCTTC. This encodes CAIRLTGGIKDEQFF.

CDR3 region: CASSRLGQGTYGYTF. The CDR3 DNA reads TGCGCCAGCAGCCGATTAGGACAGGGAACCTATGGCTACACCTTC. The V call is TRBV4-1, the J call TRBJ1-2, with 8 positions matching TRBD1. Germline V CDR1 and CDR2: MGHRA, YSYEKL. V shed 4 bases and J 4 bases; nucleotides not matched to a gene: 8. This CDR3 is 15 amino acids long.

This chain joins TRBV28 and TRBJ2-1; TRBD1 matches at 8 bases. Germline CDR1 MDHEN, CDR2 SYDVKM. The trim removed 7 bases at V and 0 bases at J, leaving 5 bases unmatched. The CDR3 has 15 amino acids. The CDR3 coding sequence is TGTGCCAGCACCATGGACAGGGACTCCTACAATGAGCAGTTCTTC. The encoded protein is CASTMDRDSYNEQFF.

This clone was seen a handful of times. The rearrangement uses TRBV19 and TRBJ1-1; the match to TRBD1 covers 8 bases. The germline V gene has CDR1 LNHDA and CDR2 SQIVND (reference sequence). This CDR3 contains 15 residues. With V trimmed by 5 bases and J by 0 bases, 5 bases remained unmatched. Here the CDR3 reads CASSGGTGLNTEAFF. In DNA, the CDR3 is TGTGCCAGTAGTGGGGGGACAGGTCTGAACACTGAAGCTTTCTTT.

This chain links TRBV10-2 with TRBJ1-6; the match to TRBD1 covers 9 bases. The CDR3 length is 17 residues. Per germline, CDR1 WSHSY and CDR2 SAAADI. Trimming at V came to 2 bases and at J to 10 bases, leaving 12 bases not matched to a gene. The CDR3 reads CASSEPFATGGGSPLHF. In nucleotides, the CDR3 is TGCGCCAGCAGTGAGCCCTTCGCGACAGGGGGTGGCTCACCCCTCCACTTT.

The rearrangement links TRBV3-1 (or the pseudogene TRBV3-2) to TRBJ2-7, with 7 bases fitting TRBD1. The germline V gene encodes CDR1 LGHDT and CDR2 YNNKEL (reference sequence). Unmatched junction bases numbered 6, after V lost 4 bases and J lost 0 bases. There are 15 residues in the CDR3. CDR3 loop: CASSPPDRDSYEQYF. The CDR3 DNA follows: TGTGCCAGCAGCCCGCCCGACAGGGACTCCTACGAGCAGTACTTC.

The V and J genes are TRBV10-3 and TRBJ2-3; TRBD1 aligns across 8 bases. The V and J ends lost 9 bases and 2 bases, in that order; junction bases with no gene match: 13. Germline V gives CDR1 ENHRY, CDR2 SYGVKD. CDR3 size: 16 residues. CDR3 sequence (DNA): TGTGCCATGGGAAACGGACAGGGAGTCTCCACAGATACGCAGTATTTT. Amino acids: CAMGNGQGVSTDTQYF.

The J gene is TRBJ2-7, the V gene TRBV28; possibly TRBD1 for D (5 bases). The V end lost 2 bases, the J end lost 7 bases, and 15 bases lay between the germline ends. Germline lookup yields CDR1 MDHEN and CDR2 SYDVKM. This CDR3 is 14 amino acids long. The CDR3 DNA reads TGTGCCAGCAGTTTACCTCACAGGAGATGGGAGCAGTACTTC. Residues: CASSLPHRRWEQYF.

This sequence joins TRBV28 and TRBJ2-7; possible D gene TRBD1, 5 bases. Germline CDR1 is MDHEN and CDR2 is SYDVKM. This CDR3 has 15 amino acids. The ends were cut back, 3 bases at V and 1 base at J, with 13 bases in the middle. CDR3 sequence reads: CASSLDTRFSYEQYF. Written as DNA, the CDR3 is TGTGCCAGCAGTTTGGACACCCGATTTTCCTACGAGCAGTACTTC.

Note on this clone: A junction boundary mismatches the germline segment, possibly from a read error. V gene TRBV5-1 combines with J gene TRBJ2-5; 8 positions agree with TRBD2. This CDR3 has 15 amino acids. Per germline, CDR1 SGHRS and CDR2 YFSETQ. The chain's CDR3 is CARSTGGGPYETQYF. DNA for the CDR3: TGCGCCCGCAGCACCGGGGGGGGTCCTTACGAGACCCAGTACTTC.

The chain is built from TRBV7-8 and TRBJ1-1; TRBD1 agrees at 7 bases. Per the germline V gene, CDR1 is SGHVS and CDR2 is FQNEAQ. The CDR3 covers 16 residues. The ends lost 4 bases at V and 1 base at J; junction bases unmatched: 9. The CDR3, as DNA: TGTGCCAGCAGCTCCCCCTACAGGGGAAGGAACACTGAAGCTTTCTTT. Protein: CASSSPYRGRNTEAFF.

The chain recombines TRBV6-6 with TRBJ2-7; possibly TRBD2 for D (6 bases). The V gene lost 6 bases and the J gene lost 0 bases, with 12 bases spanning the gap. Germline assignment: CDR1 MNHNY and CDR2 SVGAGI (reference sequence). The CDR3 sequence is 14 residues long. CDR3 DNA sequence: TGTGCCAGCAGCTTTTCCGGGAGCTCCTACGAGCAGTACTTC. Translating gives CASSFSGSSYEQYF.

The chain combines TRBV9 with TRBJ1-5; 9 bases agree with TRBD1. V dropped 2 bases and J dropped 2; count of bases not matched to a gene: 2. Germline CDR1 SGDLS, CDR2 YYNGEE. The CDR3 loop spans 15 amino acids. CDR3 sequence reads: CASSVGQGGNQPQHF. The DNA for the CDR3 is TGTGCCAGCAGCGTGGGACAGGGAGGCAATCAGCCCCAGCATTTT.

A word on this clone: The same CDR3 also results from other DNA sequences found in this sample. The genes are TRBV6-4 and TRBJ1-6; 9 bases align to TRBD1. After removal of 3 bases from V and 10 bases from J, the junction contained 4 bases not matched to a gene. The CDR3 totals 14 residues. CDR1 and CDR2 from the germline V gene are MRHNA and SNTAGT. For the CDR3, the DNA is TGTGCCAGCAGTGAGGGACAGGGTGGCTCACCCCTCCACTTT. As protein: CASSEGQGGSPLHF.

The rearrangement joins TRBV6-5 to TRBJ2-3; no firm D call. Germline V gene lookup returns CDR1 MNHEY and CDR2 SVGAGI. The CDR3 totals 10 residues. V was clipped by 8 bases and J by 5 bases, with 5 bases between them. Here the CDR3 reads CASGRDTQYF. The CDR3 DNA follows: TGTGCCAGCGGTAGAGATACGCAGTATTTT.

The chain links TRBV5-6 to TRBJ2-7; D possibly corresponds to TRBD2 (5 bases). The CDR3 has 12 residues. Trimming removed 5 bases from V and 8 bases from J, with 14 bases in between. Germline loops: CDR1 SGHDT, CDR2 YYEEEE. The CDR3: CASSRSAAKQYF. The CDR3 coding sequence is TGTGCCAGCAGTCGTAGCGCCGCGAAGCAGTACTTC.

The chain employs TRBV11-2 and TRBJ2-5; 8 nucleotides align to TRBD2. Germline-derived CDR1 and CDR2 are SGHAT and FQNNGV. With V trimmed by 2 bases and J by 4 bases, 6 bases remained unmatched. The CDR3 is 15 residues long. CDR3 in amino acids: CASSLLRGVVETQYF. The CDR3 DNA reads as TGTGCCAGCAGCTTACTGCGGGGGGTGGTAGAGACCCAGTACTTC.

This rearrangement joins TRBV28 to TRBJ1-5; D gene uncertain. The CDR3 extends over 13 amino acids. The germline V gene has CDR1 MDHEN and CDR2 SYDVKM. Trimming took off 3 bases at V and 1 base at J, with 4 bases between the two ends. Here the CDR3 DNA reads TGTGCCAGCAGTTTGGCAAGCAATCAGCCCCAGCATTTT. Amino acids: CASSLASNQPQHF.

The chain joins TRBV24-1 to TRBJ2-1; TRBD1 aligns across 7 bases. V trimming: 4 bases; J trimming: 3 bases; junction bases outside the gene matches: 11. The CDR3 spans 17 residues. The germline CDR1 and CDR2 sequences are KGHDR and SFDVKD. CDR3 amino acids: CATSETTGAVGYNEQFF. CDR3 DNA: TGTGCCACCAGTGAGACCACAGGGGCAGTGGGCTACAATGAGCAGTTCTTC.

The chain carries TRBV13 and TRBJ1-1; the match to TRBD1 covers 7 bases. CDR3 length equals 14 residues. The junction had 5 bases not matched to a gene; V was cut back by 4 bases and J by 3 bases. Germline V gives CDR1 PRHDT, CDR2 FYEKMQ (reference sequence). CDR3 amino acids: CASSSRDSYTEAFF. The CDR3 region has the DNA TGTGCCAGCAGCTCCAGGGACAGCTACACTGAAGCTTTCTTT.